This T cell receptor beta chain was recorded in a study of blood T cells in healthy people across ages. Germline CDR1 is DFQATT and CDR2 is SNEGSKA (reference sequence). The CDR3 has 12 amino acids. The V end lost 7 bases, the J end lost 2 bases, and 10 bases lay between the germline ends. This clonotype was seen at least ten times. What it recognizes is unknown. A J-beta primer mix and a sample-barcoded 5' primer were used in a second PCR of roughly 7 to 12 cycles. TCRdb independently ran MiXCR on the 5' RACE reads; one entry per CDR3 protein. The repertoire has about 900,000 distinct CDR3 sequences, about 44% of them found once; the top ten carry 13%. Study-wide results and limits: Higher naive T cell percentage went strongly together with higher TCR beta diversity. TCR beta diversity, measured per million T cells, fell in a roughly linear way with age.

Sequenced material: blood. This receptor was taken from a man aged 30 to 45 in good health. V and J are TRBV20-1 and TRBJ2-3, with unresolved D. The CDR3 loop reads CSGSGDTDTQYF. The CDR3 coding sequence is TGCAGTGGATCAGGCGACACAGATACGCAGTATTTT.